The sequence of this T cell receptor beta chain was determined in a study of blood T cell repertoires in COVID-19 (TCRdb year 2020). The study in broad terms: Collaborator samples came from the United States, Italy and Spain and covered acute and convalescent phases of COVID-19. The dataset comprised deeply sampled blood TCRbeta repertoires from subjects exposed to, actively infected with, or recovered from COVID-19. Nearly every sample came with metadata listing a de-identified subject ID, COVID-19 status, age in years and sex. The repertoires were released in a freely available public database meant as a resource for research on the immune response to SARS-CoV-2. The material from the prospective study consisted of cDNA or gDNA derived from T cells, B-cell-depleted T cells, or PBMCs. The samples were drawn from the first 160 participants of the ongoing ImmuneRACE study and from 950 to 1,500 subjects provided by 6 global collaborators. Where available, HLA class I and class II types were taken from metadata supplied by the sample provider and were not determined by assay-based typing.

TCRbeta CDR3 regions were amplified from genomic DNA using the immunoSEQ Assay, a bias-controlled multiplex PCR. The source study handled its data this way. The number of nucleated cells in each sample was estimated from the amplification of reference gene primers within the assay. Sequence reads were collapsed and filtered to measure the absolute abundance of every unique TCRbeta CDR3 rearrangement. For each sample, productive Simpson clonality was calculated by taking the square root of Simpson's diversity index across productive rearrangements. The clones in this table, taken by TCRdb from immuneACCESS, are in-frame only. Not every clone is retained; where verified, under half of the shortfall comes from an unresolved V gene, and the cause of the rest is unknown. Clone size and V and J calls were adopted from that table, with D and trimming inferred from the DNA. This sample gives about 240,000 clones in total; roughly 80% of them show up just once. Roughly 12% of the sample goes to the ten largest clones.

A note on this clone: This receptor's antigen is unknown. One base away there is no much larger clone; base qualities are not given.

V is trimmed back by 10 bases and J by 5 bases, and the junction contains 9 bases that no gene match accounts for. From its cysteine to its phenylalanine, the CDR3 spans 13 amino acids. The read is trimmed to its CDR3 DNA, 39 bases read in frame from base 1. From the germline V gene, CDR1 is SNHLY and CDR2 is FYNNEI. The full study reports these points: The amount of clinical and demographic metadata varied by source and participant and was provided uncurated.

The collaborating institutions used their own protocols to collect whole blood in K2EDTA tubes. For TCRbeta analysis, collaborators shipped samples as frozen whole blood, isolated PBMCs, or DNA extracted from either of those sample types. Rearrangement joined TRBV2 to TRBJ1-1, with 8 bases matching TRBD1. Material for sequencing was peripheral blood. This clonotype was sampled from a woman aged 55-69 years with active or convalescent COVID-19. DNA sequence: TGTGCCACCGAGCCGACAGGGGAAACTGAAGCTTTCTTT. The resulting protein is CATEPTGETEAFF.